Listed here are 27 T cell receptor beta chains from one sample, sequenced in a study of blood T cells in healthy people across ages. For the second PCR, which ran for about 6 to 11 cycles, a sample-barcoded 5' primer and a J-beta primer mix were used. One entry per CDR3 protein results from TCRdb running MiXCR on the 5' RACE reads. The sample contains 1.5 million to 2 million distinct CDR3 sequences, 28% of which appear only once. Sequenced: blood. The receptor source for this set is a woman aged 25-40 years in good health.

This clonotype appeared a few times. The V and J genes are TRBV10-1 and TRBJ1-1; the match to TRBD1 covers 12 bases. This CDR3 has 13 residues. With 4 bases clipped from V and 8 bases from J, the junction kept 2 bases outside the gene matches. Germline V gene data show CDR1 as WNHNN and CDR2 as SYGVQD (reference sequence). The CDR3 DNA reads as TGCGCCAGCAGTGCCGGGACAGGGGGCGAAGCTTTCTTT. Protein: CASSAGTGGEAFF.

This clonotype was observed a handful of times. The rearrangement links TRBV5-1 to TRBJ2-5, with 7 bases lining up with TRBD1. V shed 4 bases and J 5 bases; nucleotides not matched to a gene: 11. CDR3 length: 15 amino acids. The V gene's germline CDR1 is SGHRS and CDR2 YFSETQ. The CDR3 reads CASSEWTGPGETQYF. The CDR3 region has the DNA TGCGCCAGCAGCGAATGGACAGGTCCCGGTGAGACCCAGTACTTC.

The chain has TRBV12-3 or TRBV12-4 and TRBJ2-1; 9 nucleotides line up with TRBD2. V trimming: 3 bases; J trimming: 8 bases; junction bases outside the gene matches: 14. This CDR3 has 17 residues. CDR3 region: CASSFLWTCGRDYEQFF. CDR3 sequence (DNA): TGTGCCAGCAGTTTCCTCTGGACTTGCGGGAGGGACTATGAGCAGTTCTTC.

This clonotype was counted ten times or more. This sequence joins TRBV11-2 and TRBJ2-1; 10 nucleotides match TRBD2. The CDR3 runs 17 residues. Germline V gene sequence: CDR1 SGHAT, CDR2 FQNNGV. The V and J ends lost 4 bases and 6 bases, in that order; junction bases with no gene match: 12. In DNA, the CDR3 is TGTGCCAGCAGCTCCCTCACCGGGCTAGCGGGAGTCAATGAGCAGTTCTTC. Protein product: CASSSLTGLAGVNEQFF.

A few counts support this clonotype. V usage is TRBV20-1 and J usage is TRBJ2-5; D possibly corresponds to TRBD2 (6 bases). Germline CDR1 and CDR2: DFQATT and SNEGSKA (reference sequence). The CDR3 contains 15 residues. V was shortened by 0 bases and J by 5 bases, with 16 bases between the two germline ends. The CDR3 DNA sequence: TGCAGTGCTAGAGATCCTCGGAGAGGGAGGGAGACCCAGTACTTC. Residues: CSARDPRRGRETQYF.

DNA for the CDR3: TGTACCAGCAGCTTCCCAGGGCTCAACCCGCGAGGCTCCTATAATTCACCCCTCCACTTT. Translation: CTSSFPGLNPRGSYNSPLHF. V and J are TRBV7-2 and TRBJ1-6; D might be TRBD1 (5 bases). The V end lost 3 bases, the J end lost 0 bases, and 21 bases lay between the germline ends. The CDR3 runs 20 residues. Germline assignment: CDR1 SGHTA and CDR2 FQGNSA. Filled out from reference TRBV7-2 and TRBJ1-6, the complete variable domain reads GAGVSQSPSNKVTEKGKDVELRCDPISGHTALYWYRQSLGQGLEFLIYFQGNSAPDKSGLPSDRFSAERTGGSVSTLTIQRTQQEDSAVYLCTSSFPGLNPRGSYNSPLHFGNGTRLTVT.

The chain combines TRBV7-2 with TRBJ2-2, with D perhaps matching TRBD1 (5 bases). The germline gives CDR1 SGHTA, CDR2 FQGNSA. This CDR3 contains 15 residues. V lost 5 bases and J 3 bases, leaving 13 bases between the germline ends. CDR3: CASSRRQGDTGELFF. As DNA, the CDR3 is TGTGCCAGCAGCCGTCGGCAGGGCGACACCGGGGAGCTGTTTTTT.

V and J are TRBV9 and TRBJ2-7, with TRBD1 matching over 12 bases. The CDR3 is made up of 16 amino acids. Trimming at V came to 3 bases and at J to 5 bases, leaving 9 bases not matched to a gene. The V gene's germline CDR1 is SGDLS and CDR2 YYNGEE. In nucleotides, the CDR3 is TGTGCCAGCAGCGCCAGAGGGGGACAGGGGGCCCACGAGCAGTACTTC. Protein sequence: CASSARGGQGAHEQYF.

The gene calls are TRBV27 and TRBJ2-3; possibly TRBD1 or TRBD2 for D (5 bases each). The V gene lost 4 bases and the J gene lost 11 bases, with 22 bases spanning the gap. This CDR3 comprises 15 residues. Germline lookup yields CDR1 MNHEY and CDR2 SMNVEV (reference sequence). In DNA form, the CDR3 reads TGTGCCAGCAGTTCTCCCGGGACCGAGAACTTTTGGCAGTATTTT. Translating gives CASSSPGTENFWQYF.

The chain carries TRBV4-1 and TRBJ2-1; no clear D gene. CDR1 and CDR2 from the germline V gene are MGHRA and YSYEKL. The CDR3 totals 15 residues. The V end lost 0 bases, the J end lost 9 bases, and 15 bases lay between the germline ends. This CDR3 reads CASSQETVLSGEQFF. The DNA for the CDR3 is TGCGCCAGCAGCCAAGAGACGGTCCTCTCCGGTGAGCAGTTCTTC.

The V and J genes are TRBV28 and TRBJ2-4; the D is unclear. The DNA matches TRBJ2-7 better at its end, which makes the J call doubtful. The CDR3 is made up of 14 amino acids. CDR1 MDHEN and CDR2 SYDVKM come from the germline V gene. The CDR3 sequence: CASSFAQTPYEQYF. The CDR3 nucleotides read TGTGCCAGCAGTTTCGCGCAGACCCCCTACGAGCAGTACTTC.

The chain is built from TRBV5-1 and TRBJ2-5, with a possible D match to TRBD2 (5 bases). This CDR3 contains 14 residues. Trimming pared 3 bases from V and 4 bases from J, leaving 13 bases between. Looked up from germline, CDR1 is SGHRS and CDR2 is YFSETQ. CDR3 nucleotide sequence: TGCGCCAGCAGCTGGCTGCGGGTCGGAGAGACCCAGTACTTC. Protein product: CASSWLRVGETQYF.

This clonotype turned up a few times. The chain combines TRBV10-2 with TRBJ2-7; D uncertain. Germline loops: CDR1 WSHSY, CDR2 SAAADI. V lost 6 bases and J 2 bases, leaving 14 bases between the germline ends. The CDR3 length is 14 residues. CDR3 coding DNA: TGCGCCAGCAGGAAAGGGCAGCCACCCTACGAGCAGTACTTC. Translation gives CASRKGQPPYEQYF.

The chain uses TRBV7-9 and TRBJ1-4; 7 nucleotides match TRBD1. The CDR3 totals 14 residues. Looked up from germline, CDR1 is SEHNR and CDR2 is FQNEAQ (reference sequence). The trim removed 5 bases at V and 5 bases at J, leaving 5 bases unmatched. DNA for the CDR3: TGTGCCAGCAGCGGGACAGCTCTGAATGAAAAACTGTTTTTT. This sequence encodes CASSGTALNEKLFF.

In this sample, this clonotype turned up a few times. DNA of the CDR3: TGTGCCAGCAGGCTACTAGGGGGCACAGATACGCAGTATTTT. It translates to CASRLLGGTDTQYF. The chain recombines TRBV3-1 with TRBJ2-3; tentatively, D is TRBD1 or TRBD2 (5 bases each). This CDR3 contains 14 residues. Trimming took off 6 bases at V and 1 base at J, with 11 bases between the two ends. The germline V gene encodes CDR1 LGHDT and CDR2 YNNKEL (reference sequence).

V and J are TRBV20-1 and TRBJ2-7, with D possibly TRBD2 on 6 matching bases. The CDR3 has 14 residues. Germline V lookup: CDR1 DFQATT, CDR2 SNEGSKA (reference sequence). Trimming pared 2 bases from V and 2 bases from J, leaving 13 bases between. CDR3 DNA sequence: TGCAGTGCTAGACGCGCCGGGAGTCCCTACGAGCAGTACTTC. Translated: CSARRAGSPYEQYF.

In DNA, the CDR3 is TGCAGCGTTGAAGTGGGCGGCCGCTCCTACAATGAGCAGTACTTC. Protein product: CSVEVGGRSYNEQYF. The chain has TRBV29-1 and TRBJ2-1; D is uncertain. The J call may not be correct, given that the DNA end is closer to TRBJ2-7. This CDR3 has 15 amino acids. CDR1 is SQVTM, CDR2 ANQGSEA, per germline.

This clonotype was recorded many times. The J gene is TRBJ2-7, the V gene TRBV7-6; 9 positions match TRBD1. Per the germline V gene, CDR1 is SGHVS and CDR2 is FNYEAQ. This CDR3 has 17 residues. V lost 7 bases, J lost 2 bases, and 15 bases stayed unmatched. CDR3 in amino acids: CASTRKRGTGKAYEQYF. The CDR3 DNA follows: TGTGCCAGCACCAGGAAAAGAGGGACAGGGAAGGCCTACGAGCAGTACTTC.

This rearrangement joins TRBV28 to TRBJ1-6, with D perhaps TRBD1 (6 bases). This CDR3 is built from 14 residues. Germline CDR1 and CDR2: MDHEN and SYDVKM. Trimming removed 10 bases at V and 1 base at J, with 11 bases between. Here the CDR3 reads CATPGESYNSPLHF. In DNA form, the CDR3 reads TGTGCCACTCCAGGGGAGTCCTATAATTCACCCCTCCACTTT. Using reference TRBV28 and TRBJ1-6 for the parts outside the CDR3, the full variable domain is DVKVTQSSRYLVKRTGEKVFLECVQDMDHENMFWYRQDPGLGLRLIYFSYDVKMKEKGDIPEGYSVSREKKERFSLILESASTNQTSMYLCATPGESYNSPLHFGNGTRLTVT.

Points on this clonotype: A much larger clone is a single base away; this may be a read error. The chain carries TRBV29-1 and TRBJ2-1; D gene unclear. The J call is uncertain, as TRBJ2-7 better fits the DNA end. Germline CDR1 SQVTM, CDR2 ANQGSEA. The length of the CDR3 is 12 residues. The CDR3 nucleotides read TGCAGCGTTGAATCCTCCTACAATGAGCAGTACTTC. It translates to CSVESSYNEQYF.

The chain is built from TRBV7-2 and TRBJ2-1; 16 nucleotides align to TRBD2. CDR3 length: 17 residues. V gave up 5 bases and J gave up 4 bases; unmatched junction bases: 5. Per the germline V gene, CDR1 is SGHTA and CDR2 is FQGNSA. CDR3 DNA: TGTGCCAGCAGCCTGACGGGACTAGCGGGAGGGTACAATGAGCAGTTCTTC. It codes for CASSLTGLAGGYNEQFF. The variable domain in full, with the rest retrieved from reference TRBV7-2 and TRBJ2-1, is GAGVSQSPSNKVTEKGKDVELRCDPISGHTALYWYRQSLGQGLEFLIYFQGNSAPDKSGLPSDRFSAERTGGSVSTLTIQRTQQEDSAVYLCASSLTGLAGGYNEQFFGPGTRLTVL.

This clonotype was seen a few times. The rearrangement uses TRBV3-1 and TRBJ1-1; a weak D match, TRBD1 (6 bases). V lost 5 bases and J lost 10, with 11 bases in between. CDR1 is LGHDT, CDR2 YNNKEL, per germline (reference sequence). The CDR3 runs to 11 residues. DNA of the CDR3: TGTGCCAGCAGCAGCAGGGGCGTAGCTTTCTTT. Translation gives CASSSRGVAFF.

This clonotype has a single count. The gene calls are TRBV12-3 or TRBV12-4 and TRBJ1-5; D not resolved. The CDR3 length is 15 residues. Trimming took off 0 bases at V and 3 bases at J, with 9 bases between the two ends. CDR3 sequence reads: CASSLAGNDNQPQHF. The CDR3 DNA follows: TGTGCCAGCAGTTTAGCAGGGAATGACAATCAGCCCCAGCATTTT.

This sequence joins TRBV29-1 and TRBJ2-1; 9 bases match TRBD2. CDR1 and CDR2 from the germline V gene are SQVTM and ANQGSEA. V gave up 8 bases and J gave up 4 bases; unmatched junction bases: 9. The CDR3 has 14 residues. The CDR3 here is CSSYKRGEYNEQFF. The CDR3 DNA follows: TGCAGCTCCTATAAGCGGGGGGAATACAATGAGCAGTTCTTC.

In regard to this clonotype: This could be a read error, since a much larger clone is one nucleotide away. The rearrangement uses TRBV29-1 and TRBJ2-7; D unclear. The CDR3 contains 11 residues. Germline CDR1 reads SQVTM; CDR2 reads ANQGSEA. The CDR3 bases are TGCAGCGTTGCCCCTACCTACGAGCGGTACTTC. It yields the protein CSVAPTYERYF.

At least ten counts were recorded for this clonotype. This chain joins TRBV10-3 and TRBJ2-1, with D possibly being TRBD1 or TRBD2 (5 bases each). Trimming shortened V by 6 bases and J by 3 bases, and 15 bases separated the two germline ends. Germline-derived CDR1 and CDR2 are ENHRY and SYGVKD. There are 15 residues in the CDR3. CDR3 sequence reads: CAIRRDGIGYNEQFF. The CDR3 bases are TGTGCCATCAGAAGGGACGGAATCGGCTACAATGAGCAGTTCTTC.

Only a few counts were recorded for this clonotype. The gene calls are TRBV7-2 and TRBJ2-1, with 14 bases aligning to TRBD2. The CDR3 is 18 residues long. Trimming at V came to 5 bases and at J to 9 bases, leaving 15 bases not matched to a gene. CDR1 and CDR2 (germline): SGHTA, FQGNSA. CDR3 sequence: CASSPTSWTSGGSSEQFF. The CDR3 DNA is TGTGCCAGCAGCCCAACGTCGTGGACTAGCGGGGGGTCGAGTGAGCAGTTCTTC.